A selection of T cell receptor beta chains follows, all from one sample in a study of control samples from healthy donors and cancer patients. Sequencing was performed with immunoSEQ multiplex PCR; in TCRdb, only in-frame clones are kept and a portion is missing. Here the sample spans tens of thousands of clones, roughly nine tenths being singletons. Sequenced sample: PBMCs. The origin of the receptors is a woman aged 50 to 65 with colorectal cancer. CDR3s leave out the opening cysteine and the closing phenylalanine or tryptophan.

12	TRBV10-1	TRBJ2-1	ASSLGTPYNEQF
13	TRBV6-5	TRBJ1-5	ASSPQSAFHQPQH
15	TRBV5-1	TRBJ1-2	ASSLETGGYINYGYT
12	TRBV4-1	TRBJ1-2	ASSQAWTGQGYT
15	TRBV7-2	TRBJ2-2	ASSPVGVTFNTGELF
11	TRBV4-1	TRBJ2-3	ASRDRGIDTQY
12	TRBV20-1	TRBJ1-6	SASETGYNSPLH
12	TRBV2	TRBJ1-3	ASRTGASGNTIY
14	TRBV3-1/TRBV3-2	TRBJ2-2	ASSPGLAGGPGELF
11	TRBV7-2	TRBJ1-4	ASRLSAEEKLF
12	TRBV7-9	TRBJ1-2	ASSFGREGDGYT
12	TRBV6-6	TRBJ2-3	ASSETSGGDTQY
13	TRBV15	TRBJ2-5	ATSRETGLQETQY
14	TRBV28	TRBJ1-5	ASSLNPLDSNQPQH
14	TRBV2	TRBJ1-2	ASREGQGLPIYGYT
9	TRBV2	TRBJ2-2	ASTGAGELF
14	TRBV7-2	TRBJ1-3	ASSLMSAGAGNTIY
13	TRBV10-3	TRBJ1-2	AISEPGTGVYGYT
13	TRBV30	TRBJ2-3	AWTPPPIPTDTQY
13	TRBV6-5	TRBJ1-3	ASSYSGGSGNTIY
11	TRBV12-3/TRBV12-4	TRBJ1-1	ASSFKGSTEAF
12	TRBV30	TRBJ1-4	AWSFGQVGEKLF
11	TRBV19	TRBJ1-2	ASSPFGNYGYT
13	TRBV19	TRBJ1-4	ASSIAGGTNEKLF
11	TRBV6-2/TRBV6-3	TRBJ1-2	ASSYRTVGGYT
14	TRBV7-2	TRBJ2-5	ASSTSLLGRKETQY